This TCR beta chain was found in a study of STAT5B mutations in CD4+ large granular lymphocyte leukemia. Controls came from buffy coats of healthy blood donors. CDR1 and CDR2 (germline): MNHEY, SVGAGI. V lost 8 bases, J lost 7 bases, and 20 bases lay in between. This CDR3 spans 15 amino acids. Method: immunoSEQ multiplex PCR; TCRdb's copy keeps in-frame clones and lacks some. The sample yields about 21,000 clones, roughly 77% seen once. Study findings and constraints: Main leukemic clonotypes were patient-specific, but 25% appeared at low frequency elsewhere. Patient CD4-sorted repertoires stayed more clonal than healthy ones after leukemic-clone removal. Without HLA matching, higher CD4+ than CD8+ T-LGLL clonality could reflect small sample size.

In the case of this clone: Antigen unknown.

The chain combines TRBV6-5 with TRBJ1-4; D not certain. The TCR sequence derives from a human donor in good health. The sequenced sample consisted of CD4+ T cells from blood buffy coats. CDR3 region: CASSKRPGEGEKLFF. CDR3 coding DNA: TGTGCCAGCTCCAAAAGGCCGGGAGAGGGTGAAAAACTGTTTTTT.